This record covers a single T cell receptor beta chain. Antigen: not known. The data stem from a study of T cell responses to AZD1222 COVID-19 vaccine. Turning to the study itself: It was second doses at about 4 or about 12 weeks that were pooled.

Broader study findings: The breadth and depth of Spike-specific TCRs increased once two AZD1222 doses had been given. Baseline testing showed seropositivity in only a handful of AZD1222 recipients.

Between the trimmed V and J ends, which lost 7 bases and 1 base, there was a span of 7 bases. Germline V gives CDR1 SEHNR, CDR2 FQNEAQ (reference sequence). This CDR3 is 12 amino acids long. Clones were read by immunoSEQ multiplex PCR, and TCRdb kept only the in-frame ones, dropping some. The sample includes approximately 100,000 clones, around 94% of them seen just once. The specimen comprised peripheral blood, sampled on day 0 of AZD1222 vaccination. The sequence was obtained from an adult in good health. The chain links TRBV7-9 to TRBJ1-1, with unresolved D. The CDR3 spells CASKRQNTEAFF. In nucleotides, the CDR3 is TGTGCCAGCAAACGGCAGAACACTGAAGCTTTCTTT.